Each of the 22 T cell receptor beta chains below was sequenced from the same sample in a study of T-cell memory formation after mild COVID-19. Using its own MiXCR run on the 5' RACE reads, TCRdb lists one record per CDR3 protein. The sample gives 200,000 to 250,000 distinct CDR3 sequences, 9.5% of which show up once; about 3.8% is in the top ten. Sequencing was done on a sample of PBMCs or a T cell subset sorted from them (not recorded which). The receptors were gathered from a man aged 18 to 29 who had mild COVID-19 (a few samples of this study predate the infection). Cell type and time point are not known.

This clonotype was observed a few times. The chain has TRBV5-1 and TRBJ2-1; no clear D gene. This CDR3 comprises 14 residues. Germline assignment: CDR1 SGHRS and CDR2 YFSETQ. Trimming stripped 0 bases from V and 2 bases from J, with 6 bases between. The CDR3 sequence is CASSLDSTYNEQFF. CDR3 bases: TGCGCCAGCAGCTTGGACTCTACCTACAATGAGCAGTTCTTC.

This clonotype showed up just once. The chain is built from TRBV5-1 and TRBJ2-6; a possible D gene is TRBD1 (5 bases). There are 17 residues in the CDR3. V dropped 0 bases and J dropped 5 bases, with 15 bases sitting between them. Germline assignment: CDR1 SGHRS and CDR2 YFSETQ. CDR3 DNA sequence: TGCGCCAGCAGCTTGGGTGGCTTGACAGACCGGGCCAACGTCCTGACTTTC. Its protein product is CASSLGGLTDRANVLTF. The full variable domain, rest sourced from reference TRBV5-1 and TRBJ2-6, is KAGVTQTPRYLIKTRGQQVTLSCSPISGHRSVSWYQQTPGQGLQFLFEYFSETQRNKGNFPGRFSGRQFSNSRSEMNVSTLELGDSALYLCASSLGGLTDRANVLTFGAGSRLTVL.

This clonotype was counted only a few times. This chain connects TRBV25-1 to TRBJ2-7; D might be TRBD2 (5 bases). Trimming stripped 3 bases from V and 5 bases from J, with 17 bases between. Germline V gene data show CDR1 as MGHDK and CDR2 as SYGVNS. CDR3 length: 15 amino acids. CDR3 loop: CASSESRRYGDEQYF. Written as DNA, the CDR3 is TGTGCCAGCAGTGAGTCCCGCAGGTACGGGGACGAGCAGTACTTC.

The V call is TRBV5-5, the J call TRBJ2-4; D is perhaps TRBD1 (6 bases). V lost 4 bases, J lost 0 bases, and 17 bases lay in between. There are 17 residues in the CDR3. CDR1 is SGHKS and CDR2 is YYEKEE in the germline V gene (reference sequence). In nucleotides, the CDR3 is TGTGCCAGCAGCCTCCCCACAGGGAAGGGAGCCAAAAACATTCAGTACTTC. Translation gives CASSLPTGKGAKNIQYF.

The J gene is TRBJ2-7, the V gene TRBV7-2; no firm D call. Trimming left V 1 base short and J 0 bases short, with 10 bases between. Looked up from germline, CDR1 is SGHTA and CDR2 is FQGNSA. This CDR3 comprises 15 residues. The CDR3 is CASSLVTESSYEQYF. CDR3 in DNA: TGTGCCAGCAGCTTAGTGACGGAGAGCTCCTACGAGCAGTACTTC.

The CDR3 DNA is TGCGCCAGCAGCCAAGAAGGGGCAGGGGGCAGCTATGGCTACACCTTC. Translating it yields CASSQEGAGGSYGYTF. This chain connects TRBV4-1 to TRBJ1-2; 8 nucleotides line up with TRBD1. The CDR3 spans 16 residues. Germline V gene sequence: CDR1 MGHRA, CDR2 YSYEKL. Unmatched junction bases numbered 7, after V lost 0 bases and J lost 4 bases.

The table lists this clonotype with a few counts. The genes are TRBV7-2 and TRBJ2-4; TRBD1 aligns across 8 bases. Germline V gene sequence: CDR1 SGHTA, CDR2 FQGNSA. V lost 5 bases to trimming and J lost 3 bases; unmatched junction nucleotides: 6. The CDR3 consists of 15 residues. The CDR3 protein is CASSQTGAGKNIQYF. CDR3 in DNA: TGTGCCAGCAGCCAGACAGGGGCGGGCAAAAACATTCAGTACTTC.

This clonotype appeared a few times. This sequence joins TRBV11-2 and TRBJ1-5; TRBD1 matches at 9 bases. This CDR3 is built from 16 residues. Germline lookup yields CDR1 SGHAT and CDR2 FQNNGV. V shed 6 bases and J 2 bases; nucleotides not matched to a gene: 8. CDR3 in amino acids: CASRSTGGKGNQPQHF. DNA of the CDR3: TGTGCCAGCAGGTCGACAGGGGGTAAGGGCAATCAGCCCCAGCATTTT.

The rearrangement links TRBV6-2 or TRBV6-3 to TRBJ2-1, with 11 bases identical to TRBD2. Germline CDR1 MNHEY, CDR2 SVGEGT. Trimming cost V 8 bases and J 10 bases; bases outside gene matches: 10. CDR3 size: 14 residues. CDR3 nucleotides: TGTGCCAGCTGCACACTAGCGGGGGTCCGGGAGCAGTTCTTC. Its protein is CASCTLAGVREQFF.

About this clonotype itself: Just one base apart from a much larger clone, this may be a read error. The chain carries TRBV12-3 or TRBV12-4 and TRBJ2-1; 7 nucleotides line up with TRBD1. The CDR3 length is 16 residues. Trimming cost V 7 bases and J 9 bases; bases outside gene matches: 18. The CDR3 region is CASTPRGGTALSEQFF. The DNA for the CDR3 is TGTGCCAGCACTCCCAGGGGTGGGACAGCCTTGAGTGAGCAGTTCTTC.

This clonotype was counted between two and nine times. The chain carries TRBV11-2 and TRBJ1-5; 9 bases fit TRBD1. The trim removed 3 bases at V and 2 bases at J, leaving 5 bases unmatched. The germline V gene has CDR1 SGHAT and CDR2 FQNNGV. The CDR3 runs 16 residues. Here the CDR3 reads CASSFNRGQGNQPQHF. The CDR3 DNA sequence: TGTGCCAGCAGCTTTAACAGGGGGCAAGGCAATCAGCCCCAGCATTTT. The complete variable domain, with remaining parts taken from reference TRBV11-2 and TRBJ1-5, reads EAGVAQSPRYKIIEKRQSVAFWCNPISGHATLYWYQQILGQGPKLLIQFQNNGVVDDSQLPKDRFSAERLKGVDSTLKIQPAKLEDSAVYLCASSFNRGQGNQPQHFGDGTRLSIL.

The J gene is TRBJ1-6, the V gene TRBV10-3; D is possibly TRBD1 (5 bases). Germline CDR1 and CDR2: ENHRY and SYGVKD. V was cut by 8 bases and J by 7 bases, with 15 bases left in between. The CDR3 is 14 amino acids. CDR3 loop: CAIAPGTVNSPLHF. In DNA form, the CDR3 reads TGTGCCATCGCACCCGGGACGGTGAATTCACCCCTCCACTTT.

At least ten counts were recorded for this clonotype. The chain links TRBV5-1 to TRBJ2-5, with D perhaps matching TRBD1 (6 bases). The CDR3 spans 15 residues. Germline V CDR1 and CDR2: SGHRS, YFSETQ. Trimming stripped 2 bases from V and 2 bases from J, with 13 bases between. In DNA, the CDR3 is TGCGCCAGCAGCTTTTTAACAGGGCATCAAGAGACCCAGTACTTC. Its translation: CASSFLTGHQETQYF.

This clonotype has just a few counts. The V gene is TRBV2, the J gene TRBJ1-4; weak D call: TRBD1 (5 bases). Per the germline V gene, CDR1 is SNHLY and CDR2 is FYNNEI. V lost 6 bases to trimming and J lost 7 bases, with 15 bases between them. The CDR3 sequence is 14 residues long. Here the CDR3 DNA reads TGTGCCAGCAGGAGGAACGGAGGGGCTGAAAAACTGTTTTTT. Amino acids: CASRRNGGAEKLFF.

This clonotype was picked up a small number of times. This rearrangement joins TRBV29-1 to TRBJ2-1; possibly TRBD2 for D (7 bases). Trimming took off 0 bases at V and 4 bases at J, with 13 bases between the two ends. The V gene's germline CDR1 is SQVTM and CDR2 ANQGSEA. This CDR3 has 15 residues. The chain's CDR3 is CSVEEVGGPYNEQFF. The CDR3 DNA is TGCAGCGTTGAAGAAGTGGGGGGGCCTTACAATGAGCAGTTCTTC.

V usage is TRBV30 and J usage is TRBJ2-3; 7 bases map to TRBD2. The germline V gene encodes CDR1 GTSNPN and CDR2 SVGIG (reference sequence). The V gene end was trimmed by 2 bases and the J gene end by 6 bases; junction bases not matched to a gene: 14. The CDR3 runs to 16 residues. In DNA form, the CDR3 reads TGTGCCTGGAGTAGGAGCGGGGCGCACAGAGGGGATACGCAGTATTTT. Protein: CAWSRSGAHRGDTQYF.

The chain is built from TRBV18 and TRBJ2-6; D tentatively fits TRBD1 or TRBD2 (5 bases each). The germline CDR1 and CDR2 sequences are KGHSH and LQKENI. Trimming took 6 bases from V and 2 from J, leaving 14 bases between them. CDR3 size: 16 residues. CDR3 nucleotides: TGTGCCAGCTCGCCGGGACCGCCGCCTGGGGCCAACGTCCTGACTTTC. Protein: CASSPGPPPGANVLTF.

The V call is TRBV4-2, the J call TRBJ2-3; 8 bases map to TRBD2. Germline CDR1 and CDR2: LGHNA and YNFKEQ. Trimming removed 0 bases from V and 6 bases from J; junction bases left unmatched: 8. This CDR3 region has 16 residues. Here the CDR3 reads CASSQDVAGGPDTQYF. The CDR3 DNA sequence: TGTGCCAGCAGCCAAGATGTGGCGGGGGGACCCGATACGCAGTATTTT.

Only a few counts were recorded for this clonotype. The rearrangement uses TRBV7-8 and TRBJ1-4; D not certain. CDR3 length: 15 amino acids. Trimming removed 4 bases from V and 0 bases from J, with 9 bases in between. Per the germline V gene, CDR1 is SGHVS and CDR2 is FQNEAQ. CDR3 sequence: CASSSVFATNEKLFF. The CDR3 DNA sequence: TGTGCCAGCAGCTCGGTTTTTGCAACTAATGAAAAACTGTTTTTT.

This clonotype was detected only a few times. The chain recombines TRBV20-1 with TRBJ1-1, with D possibly matching TRBD1 (5 bases). The germline CDR1 and CDR2 sequences are DFQATT and SNEGSKA (reference sequence). This CDR3 has 11 amino acids. V gave up 7 bases and J gave up 5 bases, with 11 bases separating them. The CDR3 nucleotides read TGCAGTGTCAGCCAGGGTACTGAAGCTTTCTTT. It codes for CSVSQGTEAFF.

The chain is built from TRBV4-3 and TRBJ2-1; D possibly corresponds to TRBD2 (6 bases). Germline V gene data show CDR1 as LGHNA and CDR2 as YSLEER. Between the trimmed V and J ends, which lost 2 bases and 0 bases, there was a span of 11 bases. The CDR3 is made up of 16 amino acids. CDR3 sequence reads: CASSQTLGSSYNEQFF. In DNA, the CDR3 is TGCGCCAGCAGCCAAACCCTCGGGAGCTCCTACAATGAGCAGTTCTTC.

This clonotype was picked up a small number of times. CDR3 nucleotides: TGTGCCAGCAGCTACATACAGGGAACCGGGGAGCTGTTTTTT. Encoded protein: CASSYIQGTGELFF. V is TRBV5-4 and J is TRBJ2-2; tentative D call: TRBD1 (6 bases). V dropped 3 bases and J dropped 5 bases, with 11 bases sitting between them. This CDR3 has 14 amino acids. Germline V gene sequence: CDR1 SGHNT, CDR2 YYREEE (reference sequence).